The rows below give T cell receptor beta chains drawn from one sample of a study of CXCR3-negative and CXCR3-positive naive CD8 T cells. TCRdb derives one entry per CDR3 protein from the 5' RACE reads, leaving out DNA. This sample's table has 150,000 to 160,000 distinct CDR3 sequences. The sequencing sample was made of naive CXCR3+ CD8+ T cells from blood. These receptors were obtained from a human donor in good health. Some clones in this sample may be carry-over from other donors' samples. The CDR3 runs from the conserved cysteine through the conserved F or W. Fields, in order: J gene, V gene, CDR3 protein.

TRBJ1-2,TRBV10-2,CASPYVNGGPGYDGYTF
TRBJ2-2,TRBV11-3,CASSPGLAGNGELFF
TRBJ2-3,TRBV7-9,CASSFTRRLAERTDTQYF
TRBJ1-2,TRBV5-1,CASSLVGQGAFGYTF
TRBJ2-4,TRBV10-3,CAISEGGEAKNIQYF
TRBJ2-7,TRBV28,CASSFGREVYEQYF
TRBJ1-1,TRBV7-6,CASSPGDLNTEAFF
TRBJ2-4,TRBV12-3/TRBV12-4,CASTTGLGKNIQYF
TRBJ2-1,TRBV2,CASSESGSSYNEQFF
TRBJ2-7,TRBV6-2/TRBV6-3,CASSRDTYEQYF
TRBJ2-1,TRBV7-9,CASTLEAGGIYNEQFF
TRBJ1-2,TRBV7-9,CASSPPTGTGSGYTF
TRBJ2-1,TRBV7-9,CASSPKLAGEQNEQFF
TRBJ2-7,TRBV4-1,CASSHDGTSGSYEQYF
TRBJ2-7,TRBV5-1,CASSLLGERDSGSYEQYF
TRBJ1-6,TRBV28,CASSSGAETSPLHF
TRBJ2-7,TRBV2,CASSPTSGSSYEQYF
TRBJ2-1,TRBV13,CASSSRQGLGYNEQFF
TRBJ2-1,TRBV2,CASNYYNEQFF
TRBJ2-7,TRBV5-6,CASSAPGQGNEQYF
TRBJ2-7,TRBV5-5,CASSLWGSYEQYF
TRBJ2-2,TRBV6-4,CASKRTGDTGELFF
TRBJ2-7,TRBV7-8,CASSLGQPYEQYF
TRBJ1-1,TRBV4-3,CASSPPGTNTEAFF
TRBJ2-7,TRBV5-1,CASSLDSPVSYEQYF
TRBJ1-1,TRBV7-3,CASSGGRGQDEAFF
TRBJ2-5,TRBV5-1,CASSLGQGKETQYF
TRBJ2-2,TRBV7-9,CASSLDGGLRTGELFF
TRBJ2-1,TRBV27,CASSFSGLGGYNEQFF
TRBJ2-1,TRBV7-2,CASSTLLEQFF